This T cell receptor (beta chain) emerged from a study of response to subunit inactivated influenza vaccine. This clonotype showed up just a few times. From the RT-PCR reads, TCRdb called clonotypes with MiXCR, one entry per CDR3 protein. The sample lists approximately 570,000 distinct CDR3 sequences, about 8% occurring once. Germline V gene lookup returns CDR1 SGHKS and CDR2 YYEKEE (reference sequence). The V and J ends lost 2 bases and 4 bases respectively, with 9 bases between them. The CDR3 length is 14 residues. The material was PBMCs from blood, obtained less than 30 months after vaccination. V usage is TRBV5-5 and J usage is TRBJ2-2; D is undetermined. This sequence was found in a man aged 50-75 years who received an inactivated influenza vaccine. The CDR3: CASSLWTSTGELFF. CDR3 bases: TGTGCCAGCAGCTTATGGACGAGCACCGGGGAGCTGTTTTTT.